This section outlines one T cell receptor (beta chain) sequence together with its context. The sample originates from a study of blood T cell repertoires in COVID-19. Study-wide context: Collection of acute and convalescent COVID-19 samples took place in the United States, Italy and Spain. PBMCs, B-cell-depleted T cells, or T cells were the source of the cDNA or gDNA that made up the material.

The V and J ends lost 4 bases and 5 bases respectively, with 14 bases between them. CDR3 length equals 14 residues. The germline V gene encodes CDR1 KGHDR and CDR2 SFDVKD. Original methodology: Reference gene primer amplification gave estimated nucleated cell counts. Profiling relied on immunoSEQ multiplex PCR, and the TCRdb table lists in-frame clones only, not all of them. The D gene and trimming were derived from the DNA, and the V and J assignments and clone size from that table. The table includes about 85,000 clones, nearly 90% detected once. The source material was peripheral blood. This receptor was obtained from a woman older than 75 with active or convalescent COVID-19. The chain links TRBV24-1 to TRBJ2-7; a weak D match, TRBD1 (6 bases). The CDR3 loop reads CATSDIQGGDEQYF. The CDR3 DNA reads TGTGCCACCAGTGACATACAGGGCGGCGACGAGCAGTACTTC.